These 2 T cell receptor beta chains were sequenced from one sample in a study of pediatric ulcerative colitis. Here immunoSEQ multiplex PCR was the method, and the copy in TCRdb shows in-frame clones only, minus some. This sample has tens of thousands of clones; around 79% occur once, and the top ten carry about 4%. During colonoscopy, one to two rectal pinch biopsies were collected. Input material: gut tissue. The receptor set was obtained from a girl between 5 and 17 years old with moderate ulcerative colitis.

The rearrangement uses TRBV5-1 and TRBJ1-4, with D hard to call. V gave up 5 bases and J gave up 2 bases, with 10 bases separating them. This CDR3 is built from 14 residues. CDR1 is SGHRS and CDR2 is YFSETQ in the germline V gene. CDR3 region: CASSQAPTNEKLFF. In DNA form, the CDR3 reads TGCGCCAGCAGTCAGGCGCCTACTAATGAAAAACTGTTTTTT.

V usage is TRBV29-1 and J usage is TRBJ2-2; D possibly uses TRBD1 or TRBD2 (5 bases each). Germline values: CDR1 SQVTM, CDR2 ANQGSEA. The CDR3 consists of 13 residues. V shed 1 base and J shed 6 bases, with 9 bases lying between them. The CDR3, as DNA: TGCAGCGTTGAAGGACGGGGCGCCGGGGAGCTGTTTTTT. It translates to CSVEGRGAGELFF.